This entry lists 10 T cell receptor beta chains sequenced from one sample in a study of shared clonotypes between healthy human individuals. Data came from immunoSEQ multiplex PCR; TCRdb stores just in-frame clones and leaves some out. Of 550,000 to 700,000 clones listed, around three quarters were seen once; the top ten hold around 1.8%. Sequenced: memory CD4+ T cells sorted from blood. Subset defined: CD45RA-negative fraction. Every receptor here comes from a woman in her 30s in good health.

The V and J genes are TRBV7-2 and TRBJ2-3; no definite D call. Per the germline V gene, CDR1 is SGHTA and CDR2 is FQGNSA. The CDR3 is made up of 14 amino acids. The ends were cut back, 3 bases at V and 0 bases at J, with 7 bases in the middle. The CDR3 is CASSFRFSTDTQYF. CDR3 DNA sequence: TGTGCCAGCAGCTTTCGCTTCAGCACAGATACGCAGTATTTT. The entire variable domain, with the rest obtained from reference TRBV7-2 and TRBJ2-3, is as follows: GAGVSQSPSNKVTEKGKDVELRCDPISGHTALYWYRQSLGQGLEFLIYFQGNSAPDKSGLPSDRFSAERTGGSVSTLTIQRTQQEDSAVYLCASSFRFSTDTQYFGPGTRLTVL.

This clone was recorded many times. This sequence joins TRBV4-2 and TRBJ2-2, with 10 bases lining up with TRBD2. V was clipped by 0 bases and J by 6 bases; unmatched bases: 16. Germline V gene data show CDR1 as LGHNA and CDR2 as YNFKEQ. CDR3 size: 20 residues. The CDR3, as DNA: TGTGCCAGCAGCCAAGAGCCACAAACCGGGACTAGCGTATGGGCCGGGGAGCTGTTTTTT. Protein sequence: CASSQEPQTGTSVWAGELFF.

The chain recombines TRBV27 with TRBJ1-1; tentative D call: TRBD1 (5 bases). The CDR3 sequence is 16 residues long. V gave up 3 bases and J gave up 3 bases, with 17 bases separating them. Germline V gene data show CDR1 as MNHEY and CDR2 as SMNVEV (reference sequence). The CDR3 sequence is CASSFSGARFHTEAFF. In DNA, the CDR3 is TGTGCCAGCAGTTTCTCCGGGGCCCGATTTCACACTGAAGCTTTCTTT.

This clone was recorded a few times. The chain is built from TRBV5-1 and TRBJ2-7; D perhaps matches TRBD2 (6 bases). Germline V gene data show CDR1 as SGHRS and CDR2 as YFSETQ. V shed 0 bases and J shed 3 bases, with 10 bases lying between them. The CDR3 length is 14 residues. In DNA, the CDR3 is TGCGCCAGCAGCTTGGAAAGCGGGTTCTACGAGCAGTACTTC. It codes for CASSLESGFYEQYF.

The rearrangement uses TRBV28 and TRBJ2-5; D perhaps matches TRBD1 (5 bases). The CDR3 runs to 15 residues. Trimming pared 3 bases from V and 9 bases from J, leaving 20 bases between. The germline CDR1 and CDR2 sequences are MDHEN and SYDVKM. CDR3 nucleotides: TGTGCCAGCAGTTTGGCGAGCTACTCTATAGGGGCCCAGTACTTC. It translates to CASSLASYSIGAQYF. Based on the CDR3 plus reference TRBV28 and TRBJ2-5, the full variable domain is DVKVTQSSRYLVKRTGEKVFLECVQDMDHENMFWYRQDPGLGLRLIYFSYDVKMKEKGDIPEGYSVSREKKERFSLILESASTNQTSMYLCASSLASYSIGAQYFGPGTRLLVL.

The CDR3 nucleotides are TGCGCCAGCAGCCAACTAAACAGGGAAGTTGGAAACACCATATATTTT. Protein: CASSQLNREVGNTIYF. V gene TRBV4-1 combines with J gene TRBJ1-3; weak D call: TRBD1 (6 bases). The CDR3 totals 16 residues. The germline CDR1 and CDR2 sequences are MGHRA and YSYEKL. V shed 2 bases and J shed 3 bases, with 14 bases lying between them.

J is TRBJ1-5 and V is TRBV5-5; 7 bases fit TRBD1. Unmatched junction bases numbered 6, after V lost 4 bases and J lost 2 bases. This CDR3 has 15 amino acids. Germline V gene data show CDR1 as SGHKS and CDR2 as YYEKEE (reference sequence). The CDR3 region is CASSAGGVGNQPQHF. Written as DNA, the CDR3 is TGTGCCAGCAGCGCAGGGGGTGTAGGCAATCAGCCCCAGCATTTT.

The rearrangement links TRBV6-5 to TRBJ2-1, with 7 positions matching TRBD2. J lost 4 bases, V lost 8 bases, and 11 bases had no gene match. The CDR3 covers 15 residues. CDR1 MNHEY and CDR2 SVGAGI come from the germline V gene. The CDR3 coding sequence is TGTGCCAGCGGTACCAGCGGGGCCCGGTACAATGAGCAGTTCTTC. Protein product: CASGTSGARYNEQFF.

The chain's CDR3 is CAWSGRGDTIYF. The CDR3 coding sequence is TGTGCCTGGAGTGGGAGAGGGGACACCATATATTTT. The rearrangement links TRBV30 to TRBJ1-3; tentative D call: TRBD1 (5 bases). V shed 1 base and J shed 8 bases, with 9 bases lying between them. CDR1 and CDR2 (germline): GTSNPN, SVGIG (reference sequence). This CDR3 spans 12 amino acids.

The V gene is TRBV19, the J gene TRBJ2-2; D may be TRBD1 or TRBD2 (5 bases each). V gave up 8 bases and J gave up 3 bases, with 10 bases separating them. The CDR3 spans 13 residues. Per the germline V gene, CDR1 is LNHDA and CDR2 is SQIVND (reference sequence). The DNA for the CDR3 is TGTGCCAGTGGGGACCGAGACACCGGGGAGCTGTTTTTT. It specifies CASGDRDTGELFF.